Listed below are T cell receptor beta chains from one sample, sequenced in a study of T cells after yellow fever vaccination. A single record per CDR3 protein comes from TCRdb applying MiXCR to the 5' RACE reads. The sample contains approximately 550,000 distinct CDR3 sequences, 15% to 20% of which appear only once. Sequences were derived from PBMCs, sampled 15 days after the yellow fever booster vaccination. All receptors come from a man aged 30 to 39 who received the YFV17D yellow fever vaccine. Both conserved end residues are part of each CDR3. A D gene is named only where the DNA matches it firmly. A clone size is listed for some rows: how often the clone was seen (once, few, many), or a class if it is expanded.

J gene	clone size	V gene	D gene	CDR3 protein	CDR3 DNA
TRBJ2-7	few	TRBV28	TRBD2	CASRQGTSESMEYF	TGTGCCAGCAGACAGGGGACTAGCGAAAGTATGGAGTACTTC
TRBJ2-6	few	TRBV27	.	CASSWSPVAGANVLTF	TGTGCCAGCAGTTGGTCCCCCGTGGCTGGGGCCAACGTCCTGACTTTC
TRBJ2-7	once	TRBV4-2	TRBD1	CASSQEGQGAFEQYF	TGTGCCAGCAGCCAAGAGGGACAGGGGGCGTTTGAGCAGTACTTC
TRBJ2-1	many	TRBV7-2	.	CASSRRDLRYNEQFF	TGTGCCAGCAGCCGCCGGGACTTACGCTACAATGAGCAGTTCTTC
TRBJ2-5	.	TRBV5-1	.	CASSMDNQETQYF	TGCGCCAGCAGCATGGACAATCAAGAGACCCAGTACTTC
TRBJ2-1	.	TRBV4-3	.	CASSQVWELGMNEQFF	TGCGCCAGCAGCCAAGTTTGGGAACTAGGGATGAATGAGCAGTTCTTC
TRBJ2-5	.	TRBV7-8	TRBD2	CASRTGTTEETQYF	TGTGCCAGCAGGACCGGGACTACAGAAGAGACCCAGTACTTC
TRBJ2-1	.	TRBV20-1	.	CSARPGERFNEQFF	TGCAGTGCACGACCGGGAGAGCGGTTTAATGAGCAGTTCTTC
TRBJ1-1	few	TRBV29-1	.	CSVAHPNTEAFF	TGCAGCGTTGCGCACCCGAACACTGAAGCTTTCTTT
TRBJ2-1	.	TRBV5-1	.	CASSLSGGVGNEQFF	TGCGCCAGCAGCTTGTCCGGCGGGGTGGGCAATGAGCAGTTCTTC
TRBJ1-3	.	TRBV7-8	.	CASSPAGARNTIYF	TGTGCCAGCAGCCCCGCGGGGGCTCGAAACACCATATATTTT
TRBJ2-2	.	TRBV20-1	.	CSARPRTSRGELFF	TGCAGTGCTAGGCCCCGGACATCCCGCGGGGAGCTGTTTTTT
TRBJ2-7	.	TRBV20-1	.	CSARDARYEQYF	TGCAGTGCTAGAGATGCTCGGTACGAGCAGTACTTC
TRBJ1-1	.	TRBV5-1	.	CASSLKEGTEAFF	TGCGCCAGCAGCCTTAAGGAGGGCACTGAAGCTTTCTTT
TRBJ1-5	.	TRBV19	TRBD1	CASSIERTGGGNQPQHF	TGTGCCAGTAGTATAGAGAGGACAGGGGGAGGCAATCAGCCCCAGCATTTT
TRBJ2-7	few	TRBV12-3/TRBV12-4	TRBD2	CASSPQLAGMEQYF	TGTGCCAGCAGCCCCCAACTAGCGGGAATGGAGCAGTACTTC
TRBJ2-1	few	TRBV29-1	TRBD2	CSVGLGTSPLGEQFF	TGCAGCGTTGGTTTGGGGACTAGCCCTCTTGGTGAGCAGTTCTTC
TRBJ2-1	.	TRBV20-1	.	CSAASEYEQFF	TGCAGTGCTGCGAGTGAATATGAGCAGTTCTTC
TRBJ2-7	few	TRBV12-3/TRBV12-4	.	CASSPPTRTYEQYF	TGTGCCAGCAGCCCACCGACAAGGACCTACGAGCAGTACTTC
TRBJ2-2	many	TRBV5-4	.	CASSLGAGKRAGELFF	TGTGCCAGCAGCTTGGGAGCAGGGAAGCGCGCCGGGGAGCTGTTTTTT
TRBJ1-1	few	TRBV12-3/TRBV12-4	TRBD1	CASSSGTGGNTEAFF	TGTGCCAGCAGTTCGGGGACAGGCGGGAACACTGAAGCTTTCTTT
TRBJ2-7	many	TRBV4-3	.	CASSQGPSYEQYF	TGTGCCAGCAGCCAAGGCCCCTCTTACGAGCAGTACTTC
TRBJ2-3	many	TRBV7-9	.	CASSGGHTDTQYF	TGTGCCAGCAGCGGGGGTCACACAGATACGCAGTATTTT
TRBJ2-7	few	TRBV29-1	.	CSVFQVNSYEQYF	TGCAGCGTATTCCAGGTAAACTCCTACGAGCAGTACTTC
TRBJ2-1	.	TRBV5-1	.	CASSLSAGEQFF	TGCGCCAGCAGCTTATCGGCCGGAGAGCAGTTCTTC
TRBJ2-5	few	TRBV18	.	CASSPQFQETQYF	TGTGCCAGCTCACCTCAGTTCCAAGAGACCCAGTACTTC
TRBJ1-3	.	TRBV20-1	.	CSARTRLWGNTIYF	TGCAGTGCTAGGACCCGGCTCTGGGGAAACACCATATATTTT
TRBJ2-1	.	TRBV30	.	CAWSGGSYNEQFF	TGTGCCTGGAGTGGGGGATCCTACAATGAGCAGTTCTTC
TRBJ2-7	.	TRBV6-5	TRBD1	CASSNGQGRSYEQYF	TGTGCCAGCAGTAACGGACAGGGAAGGTCCTACGAGCAGTACTTC
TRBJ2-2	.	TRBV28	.	CASRMTGMNTGELFF	TGTGCCAGCAGGATGACAGGAATGAACACCGGGGAGCTGTTTTTT
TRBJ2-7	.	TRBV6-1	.	CASSEGWGRSYEQYF	TGTGCCAGCAGTGAAGGGTGGGGAAGGTCCTACGAGCAGTACTTC
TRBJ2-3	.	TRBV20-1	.	CSAAGTTVTDTQYF	TGCAGTGCAGCAGGGACCACGGTCACAGATACGCAGTATTTT
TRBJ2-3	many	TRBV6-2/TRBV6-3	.	CASSYGSVADTQYF	TGTGCCAGCAGTTACGGAAGCGTGGCAGATACGCAGTATTTT
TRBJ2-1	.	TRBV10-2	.	CASSQNGYSYNEQFF	TGCGCCAGCAGCCAGAACGGCTACTCCTACAATGAGCAGTTCTTC
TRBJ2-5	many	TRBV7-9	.	CASSLNIETQYF	TGTGCCAGCAGCTTAAATATTGAGACCCAGTACTTC
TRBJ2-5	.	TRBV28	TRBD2	CASSFGGSVAETQYF	TGTGCCAGCAGTTTCGGCGGGAGTGTAGCAGAGACCCAGTACTTC
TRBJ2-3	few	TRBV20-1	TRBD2	CSADTGTSGRGPKYF	TGCAGTGCCGACACCGGGACTAGCGGGAGGGGGCCGAAGTATTTT